A single sample gave rise to the 18 T cell receptor beta chains below, sequenced in a study of shared clonotypes between healthy human individuals. Sequenced by immunoSEQ multiplex PCR; TCRdb stores in-frame clones only, minus some. The sample has a few million clones; about 92% are singletons. The material sequenced was naive CD4+ T cells sorted from blood. Stated subset: CD45RA+ positively selected. The source of these receptors is a man younger than 30 in good health.

A single count supports this clone. The chain recombines TRBV9 with TRBJ2-4; D possibly corresponds to TRBD1 (6 bases). The germline gives CDR1 SGDLS, CDR2 YYNGEE. Trimming left V 4 bases short and J 0 bases short, with 20 bases between. This CDR3 has 18 residues. CDR3 loop: CASSTNGGSTLAKNIQYF. The CDR3 region has the DNA TGTGCCAGCAGCACCAATGGGGGCAGTACCCTAGCCAAAAACATTCAGTACTTC.

The gene calls are TRBV18 and TRBJ1-3; D gene uncertain. The germline V and J ends were trimmed by 2 bases and 11 bases, with 16 bases remaining between them. This CDR3 comprises 14 residues. Per germline, CDR1 KGHSH and CDR2 LQKENI. The CDR3 sequence: CASSPIGITGSIYF. The CDR3 DNA reads TGTGCCAGCTCACCAATAGGGATTACCGGGTCCATATATTTT. The full variable domain, completed using reference TRBV18 and TRBJ1-3, is NAGVMQNPRHLVRRRGQEARLRCSPMKGHSHVYWYRQLPEEGLKFMVYLQKENIIDESGMPKERFSAEFPKEGPSILRIQQVVRGDSAAYFCASSPIGITGSIYFGEGSWLTVV.

The chain employs TRBV18 and TRBJ1-1; 8 bases are shared with TRBD1. The CDR3 spans 16 residues. CDR1 is KGHSH, CDR2 LQKENI, per germline. V dropped 0 bases and J dropped 5; count of bases not matched to a gene: 8. The CDR3: CASSPPWDRLATEAFF. The CDR3, as DNA: TGTGCCAGCTCACCACCTTGGGACAGGTTAGCAACTGAAGCTTTCTTT.

This rearrangement joins TRBV6-5 to TRBJ2-2; D is uncertain. Germline CDR1 reads MNHEY; CDR2 reads SVGAGI. Trimming took off 4 bases at V and 5 bases at J, with 17 bases between the two ends. This CDR3 is built from 16 residues. The CDR3 reads CASSFPDGRRTGELFF. The CDR3 nucleotides read TGTGCCAGCAGTTTCCCTGACGGCCGAAGGACCGGGGAGCTGTTTTTT.

This CDR3 reads CASSVVGTAVTDTQYF. The CDR3 DNA reads as TGTGCCAGCAGCGTAGTCGGGACAGCAGTCACAGATACGCAGTATTTT. The chain employs TRBV9 and TRBJ2-3; TRBD1 aligns across 7 bases. Germline V gene sequence: CDR1 SGDLS, CDR2 YYNGEE. The V segment lost 0 bases and the J segment 2 bases; nucleotides outside the gene matches: 6. The CDR3 is made up of 16 amino acids.

V and J are TRBV5-1 and TRBJ2-7; TRBD2 matches 10 bases. The germline CDR1 and CDR2 sequences are SGHRS and YFSETQ. The CDR3 contains 15 residues. J lost 4 bases, V lost 5 bases, and 9 bases had no gene match. Written as DNA, the CDR3 is TGCGCCAGCAGGATCTGGGCTAGCGGGGGATACGAGCAGTACTTC. The encoded protein is CASRIWASGGYEQYF.

With respect to this clone: Other nucleotide sequences in the sample specify the same CDR3. The chain combines TRBV2 with TRBJ1-6; TRBD1 is a possible D gene (6 bases). Germline V lookup: CDR1 SNHLY, CDR2 FYNNEI. V lost 7 bases and J lost 2, with 9 bases in between. The CDR3 sequence is 14 residues long. Here the CDR3 reads CASNREAYNSPLHF. The DNA for the CDR3 is TGTGCCAGCAACAGGGAGGCCTATAATTCACCCCTCCACTTT. Full variable domain (rest looked up from reference TRBV2 and TRBJ1-6): EPEVTQTPSHQVTQMGQEVILRCVPISNHLYFYWYRQILGQKVEFLVSFYNNEISEKSEIFDDQFSVERPDGSNFTLKIRSTKLEDSAMYFCASNREAYNSPLHFGNGTRLTVT.

This clone was counted a few times. Other DNA sequences in this specimen translate into the identical CDR3. The rearrangement joins TRBV4-1 to TRBJ1-5; weak D call: TRBD1 (5 bases). Germline values: CDR1 MGHRA, CDR2 YSYEKL. The ends were cut back, 0 bases at V and 7 bases at J, with 7 bases in the middle. The CDR3 sequence is 13 residues long. The CDR3 DNA reads as TGCGCCAGCAGCCAAGAGGGGGGGCAGCCCCAGCATTTT. This translates into CASSQEGGQPQHF.

The chain carries TRBV6-4 and TRBJ1-6; no reliable D call. The V end was cut by 11 bases, the J end by 0 bases, with 8 bases between. This CDR3 is built from 13 residues. In germline, CDR1 is MRHNA, CDR2 SNTAGT. CDR3 coding DNA: TGTGCCGTCCCGGGCTCCTATAATTCACCCCTCCACTTT. Its protein product is CAVPGSYNSPLHF.

Notes on this clone: Within the sample, other DNA sequences also encode this same CDR3. The chain combines TRBV5-1 with TRBJ2-1, with 7 bases matching TRBD2. V was clipped by 5 bases and J by 1 base; unmatched bases: 3. The CDR3 is made up of 14 amino acids. Germline-derived CDR1 and CDR2 are SGHRS and YFSETQ. The CDR3: CASRLAESYNEQFF. The CDR3 bases are TGCGCCAGCAGGCTAGCGGAATCCTACAATGAGCAGTTCTTC.

This rearrangement joins TRBV19 to TRBJ2-7; the D gene is possibly TRBD1 (6 bases). The CDR3 is 16 residues long. Trimming shortened V by 1 base and J by 9 bases, and 22 bases separated the two germline ends. CDR1 LNHDA and CDR2 SQIVND come from the germline V gene (reference sequence). In nucleotides, the CDR3 is TGTGCCAGTAGTATAGTTGCGGTCACAGGGATAAAGGGGCAGTACTTC. Encoded protein: CASSIVAVTGIKGQYF.

This chain connects TRBV27 to TRBJ1-6, with unresolved D. The V and J ends lost 5 bases and 6 bases respectively, with 11 bases between them. Germline V lookup: CDR1 MNHEY, CDR2 SMNVEV (reference sequence). The CDR3 is made up of 14 amino acids. The CDR3 DNA reads as TGTGCCAGCAGTCAAGAACAGATTAATTCACCCCTCCACTTT. It encodes CASSQEQINSPLHF.

This clone was seen only a few times. Different DNA sequences within this sample yield the same CDR3. This chain links TRBV7-2 with TRBJ2-7; D call uncertain. Per the germline V gene, CDR1 is SGHTA and CDR2 is FQGNSA. The CDR3 sequence is 13 residues long. Deletions cut 1 base from V and 1 base from J, with 5 bases between. In DNA, the CDR3 is TGTGCCAGCAGCTTAGGGGTGTCCTACGAGCAGTACTTC. Translating it yields CASSLGVSYEQYF.

V usage is TRBV5-5 and J usage is TRBJ1-6; no clear D gene. Trimming took off 3 bases at V and 5 bases at J, with 15 bases between the two ends. This CDR3 has 16 amino acids. From germline, CDR1 is SGHKS and CDR2 YYEKEE (reference sequence). The CDR3 region is CASSSGTDRNNSPLHF. CDR3 sequence (DNA): TGTGCCAGCAGCTCGGGCACTGACCGTAATAATTCACCCCTCCACTTT.

CDR3 loop: CAWSQFLTDTQYF. The CDR3, as DNA: TGTGCCTGGAGCCAGTTCCTCACAGATACGCAGTATTTT. The V gene is TRBV30, the J gene TRBJ2-3; D gene unclear. The germline V gene has CDR1 GTSNPN and CDR2 SVGIG (reference sequence). The CDR3 is made up of 13 amino acids. V was pared by 3 bases and J by 2 bases, with 9 bases between.

The rearrangement joins TRBV19 to TRBJ1-5; TRBD1 matches at 7 bases. The CDR3 extends over 17 amino acids. The junction had 11 bases not matched to a gene; V was cut back by 4 bases and J by 2 bases. CDR1 and CDR2 from the germline V gene are LNHDA and SQIVND (reference sequence). CDR3 protein: CASSKTRGDKGNQPQHF. The CDR3 region has the DNA TGTGCCAGTAGTAAAACCAGGGGGGACAAAGGCAATCAGCCCCAGCATTTT.

V usage is TRBV5-1 and J usage is TRBJ2-3, with D tentatively TRBD1 (6 bases). Germline values: CDR1 SGHRS, CDR2 YFSETQ. V lost 4 bases, J lost 2 bases, and 11 bases lay in between. The CDR3 extends over 14 amino acids. The CDR3 DNA is TGCGCCAGCAGCCCACGGGACAACACAGATACGCAGTATTTT. Its protein is CASSPRDNTDTQYF.

The rearrangement links TRBV30 to TRBJ2-7, with D possibly being TRBD1 or TRBD2 (5 bases each). This CDR3 has 13 residues. CDR1 and CDR2 (germline): GTSNPN, SVGIG (reference sequence). V lost 5 bases to trimming and J lost 0 bases, with 11 bases between them. The CDR3 region has the DNA TGTGCCTGGGGGACGGAGAGCTCCTACGAGCAGTACTTC. Amino acid sequence: CAWGTESSYEQYF.